Given below is one T cell receptor (beta chain) in context. Its cognate antigen is unknown. Separation from the 666-subject first cohort characterized the 120-subject validation cohort, to which the donors belonged. This entry belongs to a study of cytomegalovirus exposure and HLA in healthy donors. Broader study findings: Among TCR sequences, most were rare, though some public TCRs appeared in many donors.

Some clones are missing from TCRdb's copy, which holds only in-frame ones; the method was immunoSEQ multiplex PCR. Of around 190,000 clones listed, 86% are singletons. The CDR3 length is 12 residues. CDR1 and CDR2 from the germline V gene are SGDLS and YYNGEE. V was clipped by 4 bases and J by 6 bases, with 11 bases between them. The sequence was collected from a man between 25 and 39 years old in good health and CMV-seropositive. J is TRBJ2-7 and V is TRBV9; D remains unclear. Sequenced input: PBMCs. The CDR3 sequence: CASSLDPVEQYF. The CDR3 nucleotides are TGTGCCAGCAGCCTAGACCCCGTCGAGCAGTACTTC. The whole variable domain, remainder taken from reference TRBV9 and TRBJ2-7, is DSGVTQTPKHLITATGQRVTLRCSPRSGDLSVYWYQQSLDQGLQFLIQYYNGEERAKGNILERFSAQQFPDLHSELNLSSLELGDSALYFCASSLDPVEQYFGPGTRLTVT.